This T cell receptor beta chain was sequenced in a study of Graves' ophthalmopathy and Graves' hyperthyroidism (dated by TCRdb to about 2018). For context, the study as a whole: Peripheral blood was collected before any treatment was given, at the time of initial diagnosis. The independent validation cohort included under 20 hyperthyroidism patients plus 17 patients who later progressed from hyperthyroidism to ophthalmopathy. After sampling, hyperthyroidism patients received methimazole starting at 30 mg daily, and ophthalmopathy patients received high-dose intravenous methylprednisolone. The study used signatures of the TCR beta repertoire to tell Graves' ophthalmopathy apart from Graves' hyperthyroidism and to predict which patients would progress to ophthalmopathy. In total, 135 blood samples were TCR-sequenced: approximately 40 ophthalmopathy, approximately 75 hyperthyroidism and some 17 hyperthyroidism-to-ophthalmopathy patients. To explore V-J signatures that separate ophthalmopathy from hyperthyroidism, a discovery set of 100 patients was enrolled, consisting of about 45 with ophthalmopathy and 57 with stable hyperthyroidism. In more than five hyperthyroidism patients, the T-cell repertoires found in thyroid tissue were compared with those found in blood. What the study reported, not specific to this receptor: Sample size was not predetermined statistically, and investigators were not blinded to group allocation. In cross-validation, the 13-signature model distinguished ophthalmopathy from stable hyperthyroidism with 85% to 90% sensitivity and around 81% specificity, and in the test set the corresponding values were about 80% and 75%. In validation, the model predicted ophthalmopathy progression with more than 70% sensitivity and around 72% specificity; fewer than 15 predicted patients were CT-confirmed with GO in a median of about 7.1 months. Most expanded thyroid clonotypes with frequency above 0.001 were also detected in blood, suggesting blood repertoires may reflect the thyroid immune response.

Taken from the germline V gene (reference sequence), the CDR1 and CDR2 loops are SEHNR and FQNEAQ. Trimmed from V: 5 bases; trimmed from J: 3 bases; junction bases lacking a gene match: 9. From its cysteine to its phenylalanine, the CDR3 spans 16 amino acids. Only the CDR3 DNA is retained, 48 bases long and in frame from the first base. TCR beta CDR3 regions were amplified from RNA transcripts for repertoire sequencing. A first-round RT-PCR used HTBI primers with the Qiagen OneStep RT-PCR kit, followed by a second-round multiplex PCR, size selection and purification. Sequencing of the libraries was carried out on an Illumina HiSeq2000 in paired-end mode with 100 bp reads. In the original analysis: SOAPnuke was used to process the reads, removing any read that contained adapters or uncalled bases, had a mean Phred below 15, or lacked an exact match to the constant primer or identifier. COPE v1.2.5 was used to merge the high-quality paired reads. Clonotypes were defined as unique nucleotide sequences and were aligned to IMGT TRB V, D and J references using MiTCR v1.1. The analysis was limited to V-J combinations with a frequency above 0.0001, which together covered 99.2% of the repertoires. A TCR clonal expansion and chaos score per V-J combination was defined as the ratio of F50 clonal expansion to chaos observed in the TCRdist matrix. Welch's t-statistics and random forest were used to narrow the features down to roughly twelve V-J combinations, which were then fed into a naive Bayes classifier. The Morisita-Horn index was used to measure how similar the thyroid and blood repertoires were. The public reads were run again by TCRdb, first through fastp at Q25 and then through MiXCR, and only productive beta chains were kept. Here each entry gathers all rows of one CDR3 protein and keeps the most common genes and DNA. TCRdb's processing, not the authors', yielded these V and J calls. The sample includes about 740,000 distinct CDR3 sequences, with 40% observed a single time. The ten largest make up roughly 46% of the sample.

This clonotype was seen more than once but under ten times. Its antigen is not yet known. It has no much larger one-base neighbor in the sample; base qualities were not kept. Ophthalmopathy patients had moderately to severely active disease, Clinical Activity Score of at least 3, NOSPECS grade of at least 4, and disease duration under 3 months. Patients with other autoimmune diseases, uncontrolled infections, pregnancy or lactation were excluded from the study. Diagnosis relied on clinical symptoms, serum thyroxine, TRAb, thyroid ultrasound and orbital computed tomography. PBMCs were isolated from approximately 10 ml of fresh peripheral blood by Ficoll-Paque density gradient centrifugation. Total RNA was extracted using Trizol reagent, and RNA quality was checked on an Agilent 2100 Bioanalyzer.

The receptor's source is an adult man with Graves' ophthalmopathy. The chain uses TRBV7-9 and TRBJ1-4; 7 middle bases align to TRBD1. The specimen was peripheral blood. For the CDR3, the sequence is CASSPLPGQSNEKLFF. In nucleotides, the sequence is TGTGCCAGCAGCCCTTTACCGGGACAGTCTAATGAAAAACTGTTTTTT.